This TCR beta chain emerged from a study of cytomegalovirus exposure and HLA in healthy donors. The study, taken as a whole, reports: The classifier, whose performance was assessed in both the original and validation cohorts, reportedly diagnosed cytomegalovirus status with high specificity and sensitivity. Among the most significant clusters, several appeared linked to common viral pathogens in a later analysis.

Concerning this clone itself: Its target is unknown.

The PCR was carried out with 60 Vbeta primers and 13 Jbeta primers. In the original processing: In a later analysis, of tens of millions of unique beta chains, roughly 9.9 million appeared in at least two donors. Profiling relied on immunoSEQ multiplex PCR, and the TCRdb table lists in-frame clones only, not all of them. V, J and clone size derive from that table, while D and trimming were established from the DNA sequence. The repertoire holds around 190,000 clones, with around 84% as singletons. This receptor was identified in a woman aged 18-30 years in good health and CMV-seronegative. Material: PBMCs.

The CDR3 bases are TGTGCCAGCTCCCCGGGACAGGGGGCTCCGCAGTATTTT. This encodes CASSPGQGAPQYF. The V call is TRBV18, the J call TRBJ2-3, with 12 positions matching TRBD1. The CDR3 has 13 residues. The junction had 5 bases not matched to a gene; V was cut back by 6 bases and J by 10 bases. CDR1 is KGHSH and CDR2 is LQKENI in the germline V gene.